This T cell receptor beta chain stems from a study of cytomegalovirus exposure and HLA in healthy donors. Study-level points and caveats: For most TCR beta V segments, an earlier analysis put the productive rate at about 87% or about 30% of the time. In a later analysis, HLA-associated TCR beta chains were more clonally expanded than equally common others. A later analysis by the authors found several of the most significant clusters apparently linked to common viral pathogens. Excluded were some V segments that proved indistinguishable, including TRBV6-2 and TRBV6-3.

The sample holds a few counts of this clone. The antigen remains unidentified. This CDR3 is 15 amino acids long. V shed 4 bases and J 6 bases; nucleotides not matched to a gene: 8. Looked up from germline, CDR1 is ENHRY and CDR2 is SYGVKD. PCR was performed using 60 Vbeta and 13 Jbeta primers. Clones were sequenced by immunoSEQ multiplex PCR, and TCRdb holds only the in-frame ones, with some missing. The sample yields around 140,000 clones, around 10% seen once. The origin of this receptor is a woman aged 35 to 49 in good health and CMV-seropositive. The chain joins TRBV10-3 to TRBJ2-7; TRBD1 matches at 11 bases. The sample comprised PBMCs. CDR3 sequence reads: CAISGGQGARLEQYF. The CDR3 nucleotides are TGTGCCATCAGTGGAGGACAGGGGGCGCGACTCGAGCAGTACTTC.